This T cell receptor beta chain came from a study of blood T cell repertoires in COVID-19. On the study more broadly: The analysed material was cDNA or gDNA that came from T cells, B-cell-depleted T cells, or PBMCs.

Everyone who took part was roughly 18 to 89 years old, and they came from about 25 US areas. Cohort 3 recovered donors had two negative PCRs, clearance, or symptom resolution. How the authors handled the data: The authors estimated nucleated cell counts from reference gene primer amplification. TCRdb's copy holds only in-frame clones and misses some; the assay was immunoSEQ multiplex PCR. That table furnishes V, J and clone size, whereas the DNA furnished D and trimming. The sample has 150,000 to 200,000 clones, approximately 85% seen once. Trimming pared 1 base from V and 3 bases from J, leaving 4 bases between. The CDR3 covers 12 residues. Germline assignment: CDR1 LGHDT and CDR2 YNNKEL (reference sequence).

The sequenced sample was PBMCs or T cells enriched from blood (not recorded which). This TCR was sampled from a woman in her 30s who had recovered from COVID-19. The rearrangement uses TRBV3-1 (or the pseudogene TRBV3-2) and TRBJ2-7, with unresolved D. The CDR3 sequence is CASSQVHYEQYF. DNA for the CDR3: TGTGCCAGCAGCCAAGTTCACTACGAGCAGTACTTC.